A single sample gave rise to the 4 T cell receptor beta chains below, sequenced in a study of T cell responses to AZD1222 COVID-19 vaccine. TCRdb keeps only in-frame clones here, not all; method: immunoSEQ multiplex PCR. The sample records some 170,000 clones, 88% being singletons. Sample: peripheral blood, taken 28 days after the second AZD1222 dose. The receptors derive from an adult who received the AZD1222 COVID-19 vaccine.

The chain recombines TRBV2 with TRBJ2-2, with D perhaps TRBD1 or TRBD2 (6 bases each). Trimming removed 8 bases at V and 1 base at J, with 8 bases between. The length of the CDR3 is 13 residues. From germline, CDR1 is SNHLY and CDR2 FYNNEI. CDR3 sequence (DNA): TGTGCCAGCGGGGGGCGGAACACCGGGGAGCTGTTTTTT. Amino acid sequence: CASGGRNTGELFF.

The V and J genes are TRBV19 and TRBJ1-6; 8 positions agree with TRBD1. CDR1 is LNHDA and CDR2 is SQIVND in the germline V gene (reference sequence). CDR3 size: 13 residues. The V and J ends lost 7 bases and 9 bases, in that order; junction bases with no gene match: 5. CDR3 amino acids: CASKGQGSSPLHF. The CDR3 DNA is TGTGCCAGTAAAGGACAGGGCAGTTCACCCCTCCACTTT.

The CDR3 DNA is TGCGCCAGCAGCTTTTCGGCCGGTACGGATTCACCCCTCCACTTT. It specifies CASSFSAGTDSPLHF. J is TRBJ1-6 and V is TRBV5-1; D is unresolved. The CDR3 is 15 residues long. Germline CDR1 SGHRS, CDR2 YFSETQ. V lost 2 bases, J lost 8 bases, and 14 bases lay in between.

V gene TRBV5-1 combines with J gene TRBJ1-4, with D possibly matching TRBD1 (6 bases). This CDR3 spans 16 amino acids. CDR1 and CDR2 (germline): SGHRS, YFSETQ. Trimming cost V 7 bases and J 5 bases, with 21 bases left between them. The CDR3 DNA sequence: TGCGCCAGCGCGTTACCCGCCGGGGGGCCGAATGAAAAACTGTTTTTT. Protein: CASALPAGGPNEKLFF. Together with reference TRBV5-1 and TRBJ1-4, the CDR3 gives the full variable domain: KAGVTQTPRYLIKTRGQQVTLSCSPISGHRSVSWYQQTPGQGLQFLFEYFSETQRNKGNFPGRFSGRQFSNSRSEMNVSTLELGDSALYLCASALPAGGPNEKLFFGSGTQLSVL.